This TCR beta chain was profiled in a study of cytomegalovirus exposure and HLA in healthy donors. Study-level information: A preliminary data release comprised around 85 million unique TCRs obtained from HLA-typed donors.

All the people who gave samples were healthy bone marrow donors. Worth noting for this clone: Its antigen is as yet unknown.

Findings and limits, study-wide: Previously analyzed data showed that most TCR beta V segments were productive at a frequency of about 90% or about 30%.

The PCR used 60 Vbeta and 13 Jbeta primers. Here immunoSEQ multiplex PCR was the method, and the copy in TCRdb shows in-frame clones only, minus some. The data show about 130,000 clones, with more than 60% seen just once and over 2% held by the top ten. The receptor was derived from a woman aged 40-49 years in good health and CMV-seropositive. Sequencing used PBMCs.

For the CDR3, the DNA is TGTGCCAGCAGCTGGGGACAGGGGGCTCAGGGCACTGAAGCTTTCTTT. Translating it yields CASSWGQGAQGTEAFF. This chain connects TRBV5-4 to TRBJ1-1, with 12 bases lining up with TRBD1. Germline trimming cut 3 bases from V and 4 bases from J; bases unmatched to any gene: 7. CDR1 is SGHNT, CDR2 YYREEE, per germline (reference sequence). The CDR3 is 16 residues long.